This record covers a single TCR beta chain. The sample comes from a study of blood T cell repertoires in COVID-19. Germline lookup yields CDR1 MNHEY and CDR2 SMNVEV (reference sequence). The CDR3 extends over 19 amino acids. The ends lost 11 bases at V and 2 bases at J; junction bases unmatched: 22. Only in-frame clones appear in the TCRdb table, and some are missing; sequencing was by immunoSEQ multiplex PCR. Here the sample spans a few hundred thousand clones, approximately 86% being singletons. The TCR originated in a man aged 30 to 45 with active or convalescent COVID-19. Material: peripheral blood. The chain joins TRBV27 to TRBJ2-1, with 9 positions matching TRBD2. CDR3 residues: CARHQPTSGPLKTYNEQFF. For the CDR3, the DNA is TGTGCCCGACATCAGCCGACTAGCGGACCCCTAAAGACCTACAATGAGCAGTTCTTC.